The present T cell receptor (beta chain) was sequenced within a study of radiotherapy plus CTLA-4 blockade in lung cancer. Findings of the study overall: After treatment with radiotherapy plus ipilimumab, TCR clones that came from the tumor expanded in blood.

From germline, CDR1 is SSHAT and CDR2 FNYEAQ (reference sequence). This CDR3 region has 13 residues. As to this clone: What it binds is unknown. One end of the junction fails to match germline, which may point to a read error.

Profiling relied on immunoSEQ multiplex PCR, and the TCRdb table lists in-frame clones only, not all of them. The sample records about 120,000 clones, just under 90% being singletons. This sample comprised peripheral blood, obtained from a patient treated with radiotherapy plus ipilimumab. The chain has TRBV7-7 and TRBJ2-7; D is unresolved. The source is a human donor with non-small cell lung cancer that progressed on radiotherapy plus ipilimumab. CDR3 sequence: CASSKGPPYEQYF. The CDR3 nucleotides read TGTGCTAGCAGCAAAGGTCCCCCCTACGAGCAGTACTTC.